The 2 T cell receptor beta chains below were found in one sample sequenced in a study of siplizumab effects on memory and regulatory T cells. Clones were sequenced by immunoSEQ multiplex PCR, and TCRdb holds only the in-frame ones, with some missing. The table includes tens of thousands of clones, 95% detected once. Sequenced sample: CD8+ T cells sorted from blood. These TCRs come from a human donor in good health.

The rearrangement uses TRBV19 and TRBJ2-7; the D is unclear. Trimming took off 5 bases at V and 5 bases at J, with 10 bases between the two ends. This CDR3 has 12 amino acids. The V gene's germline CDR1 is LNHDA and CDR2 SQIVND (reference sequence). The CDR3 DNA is TGTGCCAGTAGTTCCCCCAGGAACGAGCAGTACTTC. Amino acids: CASSSPRNEQYF.

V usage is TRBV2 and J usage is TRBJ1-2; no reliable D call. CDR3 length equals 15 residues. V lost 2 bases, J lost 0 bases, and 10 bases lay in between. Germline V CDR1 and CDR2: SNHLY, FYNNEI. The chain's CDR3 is CASSEYRGANYGYTF. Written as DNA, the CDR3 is TGTGCCAGCAGTGAATACCGTGGAGCTAACTATGGCTACACCTTC.